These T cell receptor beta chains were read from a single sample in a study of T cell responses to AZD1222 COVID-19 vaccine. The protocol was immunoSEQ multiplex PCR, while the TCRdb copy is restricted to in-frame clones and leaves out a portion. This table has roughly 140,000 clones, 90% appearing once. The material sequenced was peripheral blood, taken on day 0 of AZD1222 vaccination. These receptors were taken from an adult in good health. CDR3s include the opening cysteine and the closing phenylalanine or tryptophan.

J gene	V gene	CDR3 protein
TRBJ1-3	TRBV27	CASSAGFSGNTIYF
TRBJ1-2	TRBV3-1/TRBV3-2	CASSSRDRGYGYTF
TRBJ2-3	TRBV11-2	CASSLRYNTDTQYF
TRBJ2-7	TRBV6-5	CASSQSSATYEQYF
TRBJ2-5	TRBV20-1	CSASPSGVKETQYF
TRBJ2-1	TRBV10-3	CASRDGDYNEQFF
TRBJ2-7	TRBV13	CAGGLRGLEQYF
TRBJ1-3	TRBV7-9	CASSYSSGGEVRNTIYF
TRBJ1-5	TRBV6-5	CASSRLGGFLPQHF
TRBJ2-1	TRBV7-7	CASSLGGPGVNNEQFF
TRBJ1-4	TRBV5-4	CASSRPGTGLANEKLFF
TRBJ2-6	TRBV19	CASSSLGGVGANVLTF
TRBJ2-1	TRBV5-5	CASSLLSGSYNEQFF
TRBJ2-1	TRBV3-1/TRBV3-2	CASSPGTSGDSPYNEQFF
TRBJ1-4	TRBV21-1	CASSKDPTPEPAEKLFF
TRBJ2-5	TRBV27	CASSSETGGLETQYF
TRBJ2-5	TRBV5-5	CASIQTSGGRETQYF
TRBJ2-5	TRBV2	CASSELDNQETQYF
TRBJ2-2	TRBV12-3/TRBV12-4	CASSDRGTGELFF
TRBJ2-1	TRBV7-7	CASSLSMGQGRNEQFF
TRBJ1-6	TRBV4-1	CASSQPTGALNSPLHF
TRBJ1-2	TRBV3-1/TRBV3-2	CASSQDRGVVNYGYTF
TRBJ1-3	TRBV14	CASSPQPSGNTIYF
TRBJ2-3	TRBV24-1	CATSETSYKNTQYF
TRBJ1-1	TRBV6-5	CASESGQYTEAFF
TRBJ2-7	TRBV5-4	CASSLDRGQVEQYF
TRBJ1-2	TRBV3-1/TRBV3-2	CASSQQLYYGYTF